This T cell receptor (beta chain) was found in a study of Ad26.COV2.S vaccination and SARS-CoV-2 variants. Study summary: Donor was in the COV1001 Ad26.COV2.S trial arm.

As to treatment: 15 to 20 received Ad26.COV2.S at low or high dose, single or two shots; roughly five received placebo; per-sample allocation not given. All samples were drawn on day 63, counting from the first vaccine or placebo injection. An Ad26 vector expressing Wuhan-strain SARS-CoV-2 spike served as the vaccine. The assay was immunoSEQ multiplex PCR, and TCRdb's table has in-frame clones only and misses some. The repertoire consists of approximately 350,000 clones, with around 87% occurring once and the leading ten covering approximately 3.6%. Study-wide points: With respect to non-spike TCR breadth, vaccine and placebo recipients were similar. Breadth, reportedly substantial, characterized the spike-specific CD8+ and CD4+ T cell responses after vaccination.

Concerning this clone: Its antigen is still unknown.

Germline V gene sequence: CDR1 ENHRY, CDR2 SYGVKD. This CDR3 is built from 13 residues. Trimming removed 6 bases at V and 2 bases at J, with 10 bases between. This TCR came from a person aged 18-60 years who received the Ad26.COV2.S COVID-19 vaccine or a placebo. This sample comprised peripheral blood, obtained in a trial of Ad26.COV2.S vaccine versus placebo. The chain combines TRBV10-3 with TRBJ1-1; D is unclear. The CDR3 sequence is CAIRPTANTEAFF. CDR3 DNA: TGTGCCATCAGACCGACGGCTAACACTGAAGCTTTCTTT.